This TCR beta chain was documented in a study of OX40 agonist ivuxolimab in advanced cancers. Findings and caveats of the study: The authors also found low normalized T-cell clonal expansion in some nonresponders. Among patients with partial responses at 0.1-3.0 mg/kg, clonal expansion was among the lowest.

Sequencing used immunoSEQ multiplex PCR; TCRdb keeps in-frame clones, though not all of them. The repertoire holds about 86,000 clones, with less than 95% as singletons. Only a few counts were recorded for this clone. Its antigen is unknown. From germline, CDR1 is SNHLY and CDR2 FYNNEI. The V gene lost 8 bases and the J gene lost 4 bases, with 14 bases spanning the gap. The CDR3 has 13 residues. The sample consisted of CD4+ or CD8+ T cells sorted from blood, taken in a trial of the OX40 agonist ivuxolimab. The clonotype originates from an adult with an advanced solid tumor such as melanoma, head and neck, liver or kidney cancer. V gene TRBV2 combines with J gene TRBJ1-2; tentatively, D is TRBD1 (6 bases). The CDR3 nucleotides are TGTGCCAGCTCCGAGCCGGGGGCCTATGGCTACACCTTC. This gives the protein CASSEPGAYGYTF.